One TCR beta chain is described in this entry. The source of the sample is a study of preoperative IRX-2 immunotherapy in early breast cancer. The protocol was immunoSEQ multiplex PCR, while the TCRdb copy is restricted to in-frame clones and leaves out a portion. The data hold around 57,000 clones, with approximately 94% observed a single time. Indicated treatment: preoperative locoregional IRX-2 cytokine immunotherapy. Germline V gene data show CDR1 as SEHNR and CDR2 as FQNEAQ (reference sequence). V dropped 5 bases and J dropped 4 bases, with 18 bases sitting between them. The CDR3 is made up of 15 amino acids.

Sampling was performed from a patient treated with IRX-2 immunotherapy. V gene TRBV7-9 combines with J gene TRBJ2-7, with D possibly matching TRBD2 (6 bases). The sequence derives from a human donor with breast cancer. The CDR3 loop is CASSTISGLWYEQYF. The CDR3 DNA follows: TGTGCCAGCAGCACAATTAGCGGCCTTTGGTACGAGCAGTACTTC. Using reference TRBV7-9 and TRBJ2-7 for the parts outside the CDR3, the full variable domain is DTGVSQNPRHKITKRGQNVTFRCDPISEHNRLYWYRQTLGQGPEFLTYFQNEAQLEKSRLLSDRFSAERPKGSFSTLEIQRTEQGDSAMYLCASSTISGLWYEQYFGPGTRLTVT.